The 20 T cell receptor beta chains listed next were all sequenced from one sample in a study of T cell repertoires in ileal Crohn's disease (dated by TCRdb to between 2019 and 2020). Reading the label with the study, this specimen's time point is: neoterminal ileum biopsy at postoperative endoscopy, about 6 months after surgery. The library was generated by the immunoSEQ multiplex PCR assay. TCRdb re-hosts the immuneACCESS table, in-frame sequences only. Its copies lack some clones; in the studies checked, an unresolved V gene accounts for under half of them, and the cause for the rest is not known. The table for this sample lists over 10,000 clones; 80% to 90% of them were counted only once. The ten largest clones add up to approximately 17% of the sample. The sequenced sample was ileal tissue. These receptors were taken from an adult with Crohn's disease.

J is TRBJ2-1 and V is TRBV2; 8 bases are shared with TRBD1. This CDR3 comprises 15 residues. Trimming cost V 5 bases and J 5 bases; bases outside gene matches: 8. CDR1 and CDR2 (germline): SNHLY, FYNNEI. Here the CDR3 reads CASSKDRGMDNEQFF. The CDR3 bases are TGTGCCAGCAGTAAAGACAGGGGAATGGACAATGAGCAGTTCTTC.

This clone occurred once. This chain connects TRBV6-1 to TRBJ2-1; a possible D gene is TRBD2 (5 bases). Trimming left V 7 bases short and J 10 bases short, with 17 bases between. This CDR3 has 13 amino acids. In germline, CDR1 is MNHNS, CDR2 SASEGT. The CDR3 DNA follows: TGTGCCAGCACCCTTTCGGCCTGGGAGGAGCAGTTCTTC. This translates into CASTLSAWEEQFF.

This clone was observed a handful of times. V is TRBV6-1 and J is TRBJ2-1; 8 nucleotides align to TRBD1. V lost 11 bases, J lost 7 bases, and 10 bases stayed unmatched. Germline V gene lookup returns CDR1 MNHNS and CDR2 SASEGT. CDR3 length: 13 residues. CDR3 region: CAGSDRGGNEQFF. The CDR3, as DNA: TGTGCCGGATCCGACAGGGGTGGAAATGAGCAGTTCTTC.

V is TRBV21-1 and J is TRBJ1-2; the tabulated D call, TRBD1, remains unverified against the DNA. TRBV21-1 is reported as a pseudogene. The CDR3 loop spans 17 amino acids. The CDR3 sequence is CASSKGGAGTGNYGYTF. In DNA form, the CDR3 reads TGTGCCAGCAGCAAAGGGGGCGCCGGGACAGGGAACTATGGCTACACCTTC.

The rearrangement uses TRBV7-3 and TRBJ2-5, with a possible D match to TRBD2 (6 bases). The germline gives CDR1 SGHTA, CDR2 FQGTGA. The CDR3 sequence is 13 residues long. V was pared by 11 bases and J by 5 bases, with 18 bases between. The CDR3 loop is CASRRGAGETQYF. CDR3 coding DNA: TGTGCCTCCCGGCGGGGCGCGGGGGAGACCCAGTACTTC. The complete variable domain, with remaining parts taken from reference TRBV7-3 and TRBJ2-5, reads GAGVSQTPSNKVTEKGKYVELRCDPISGHTALYWYRQSLGQGPEFLIYFQGTGAADDSGLPNDRFFAVRPEGSVSTLKIQRTERGDSAVYLCASRRGAGETQYFGPGTRLLVL.

The chain carries TRBV5-1 and TRBJ2-2, with a tentative D call TRBD1 (5 bases). The germline V gene encodes CDR1 SGHRS and CDR2 YFSETQ. CDR3 length equals 13 residues. V lost 3 bases to trimming and J lost 6 bases, with 9 bases between them. The CDR3 protein is CASSSDSPGELFF. The CDR3 bases are TGCGCCAGCAGCTCCGACAGTCCCGGGGAGCTGTTTTTT.

The genes are TRBV27 and TRBJ1-1, with D possibly matching TRBD1 (5 bases). This CDR3 has 15 amino acids. V lost 2 bases, J lost 4 bases, and 14 bases lay in between. CDR1 MNHEY and CDR2 SMNVEV come from the germline V gene (reference sequence). CDR3 residues: CASSLMGRGGTEAFF. The CDR3 DNA follows: TGTGCCAGCAGTTTAATGGGGCGGGGGGGCACTGAAGCTTTCTTT.

The V and J genes are TRBV7-2 and TRBJ2-7; 14 bases align to TRBD2. The germline V gene encodes CDR1 SGHTA and CDR2 FQGNSA. The CDR3 sequence is 17 residues long. V dropped 1 base and J dropped 9; count of bases not matched to a gene: 11. The CDR3 is CASSLDGTSGGFKVQYF. CDR3 coding DNA: TGTGCCAGCAGCTTAGATGGGACTAGCGGGGGTTTTAAGGTGCAGTACTTC.

The V gene is TRBV9, the J gene TRBJ2-3; 8 bases are a match to TRBD2. The CDR3 contains 16 residues. The V gene end was trimmed by 0 bases and the J gene end by 2 bases; junction bases not matched to a gene: 5. Per the germline V gene, CDR1 is SGDLS and CDR2 is YYNGEE. The DNA of the CDR3 is TGTGCCAGCAGCGTAGTACGCGGGAGGCTCACAGATACGCAGTATTTT. This translates into CASSVVRGRLTDTQYF.

The rearrangement joins TRBV7-2 to TRBJ2-7; 13 bases match TRBD2. Unmatched junction bases numbered 11, after V lost 8 bases and J lost 7 bases. Germline V gene data show CDR1 as SGHTA and CDR2 as FQGNSA. CDR3 length: 15 amino acids. The CDR3, as DNA: TGTGCCAGCCGTGCGAAGACTAGCGGGGGGAGGGAGCAGTACTTC. Translating it yields CASRAKTSGGREQYF.

The genes are TRBV13 and TRBJ2-2; no clear D gene. This CDR3 is 14 amino acids long. Between the trimmed V and J ends, which lost 2 bases and 3 bases, there was a span of 7 bases. Germline V gene lookup returns CDR1 PRHDT and CDR2 FYEKMQ (reference sequence). The DNA for the CDR3 is TGTGCCAGCAGCTTACCCCTATACACCGGGGAGCTGTTTTTT. This translates into CASSLPLYTGELFF.

This clone is a singleton in its sample. The chain couples TRBV5-1 to TRBJ2-7; 10 nucleotides align to TRBD1. J gave up 0 bases and V 4 bases, and 7 bases lay outside the gene matches. CDR3 size: 16 residues. Germline V gene sequence: CDR1 SGHRS, CDR2 YFSETQ. The chain's CDR3 is CASSQTGGQSSYEQYF. The CDR3 nucleotides read TGCGCCAGCAGCCAGACAGGGGGCCAAAGCTCCTACGAGCAGTACTTC.

This chain joins TRBV5-1 and TRBJ2-2, with 13 bases lining up with TRBD2. Looked up from germline, CDR1 is SGHRS and CDR2 is YFSETQ. The CDR3 covers 17 residues. The V segment lost 4 bases and the J segment 1 base; nucleotides outside the gene matches: 4. The CDR3 loop reads CASSGLAGAGNTGELFF. The CDR3 nucleotides are TGCGCCAGCAGCGGACTAGCGGGGGCCGGGAACACCGGGGAGCTGTTTTTT.

The chain combines TRBV28 with TRBJ1-2, with 7 bases that match TRBD1. Unmatched junction bases numbered 1, after V lost 5 bases and J lost 4 bases. The CDR3 length is 12 residues. Germline V gives CDR1 MDHEN, CDR2 SYDVKM. In nucleotides, the CDR3 is TGTGCCAGCAGTGGACAGGCCTATGGCTACACCTTC. Its protein product is CASSGQAYGYTF.

This clone ranks as large. This chain links TRBV7-2 with TRBJ2-1; 9 nucleotides agree with TRBD2. CDR1 is SGHTA, CDR2 FQGNSA, per germline. V shed 5 bases and J 11 bases; nucleotides not matched to a gene: 16. This CDR3 region has 16 residues. This CDR3 reads CASSPYSGSFLVKQFF. The CDR3 nucleotides are TGTGCCAGCAGCCCCTATAGCGGGAGTTTTTTAGTTAAGCAGTTCTTC.

The rearrangement links TRBV6-5 to TRBJ1-1, with 8 nucleotides matching TRBD1. The CDR3 length is 15 residues. Germline loops: CDR1 MNHEY, CDR2 SVGAGI. V shed 0 bases and J 5 bases; nucleotides not matched to a gene: 5. The CDR3 protein is CASSYSIGQGTEAFF. Here the CDR3 DNA reads TGTGCCAGCAGTTACTCGATTGGACAGGGTACTGAAGCTTTCTTT.

Remarks on this clone: The same CDR3 arises from other DNA sequences in this sample as well. The genes are TRBV4-1 and TRBJ2-5; 13 nucleotides line up with TRBD2. The V segment lost 4 bases and the J segment 10 bases; nucleotides outside the gene matches: 6. The CDR3 loop spans 14 amino acids. In germline, CDR1 is MGHRA, CDR2 YSYEKL. CDR3 bases: TGCGCCAGCAGCCCCGGGACTAGCGGGGCGCACCAGTACTTC. It specifies CASSPGTSGAHQYF.

The chain's CDR3 is CASSLSGYQTNEQFF. The CDR3 DNA reads as TGTGCCAGCAGTCTCTCGGGATATCAGACCAATGAGCAGTTCTTC. The rearrangement links TRBV2 to TRBJ2-1; the D gene is possibly TRBD2 (5 bases). V shed 5 bases and J shed 6 bases, with 17 bases lying between them. Looked up from germline, CDR1 is SNHLY and CDR2 is FYNNEI. This CDR3 spans 15 amino acids.

The chain uses TRBV9 and TRBJ1-2; D not resolved. Germline V gene sequence: CDR1 SGDLS, CDR2 YYNGEE. V lost 3 bases to trimming and J lost 9 bases, with 12 bases between them. The CDR3 runs 12 residues. This CDR3 reads CASSDSHSSYTF. CDR3 nucleotides: TGTGCCAGCAGCGACAGCCACTCCAGCTACACCTTC.

The V call is TRBV7-8, the J call TRBJ1-5, with D perhaps TRBD1 (5 bases). Trimming took 5 bases from V and 10 from J, leaving 12 bases between them. This CDR3 has 12 amino acids. Looked up from germline, CDR1 is SGHVS and CDR2 is FQNEAQ. The CDR3 DNA is TGTGCCAGCAGCCCCGCTCAGGGCCCCCAGCATTTT. Its translation: CASSPAQGPQHF.